This T cell receptor (beta chain) is drawn from a study of blood T cells in healthy people across ages. About this clonotype: The antigen is not known.

Study outcomes and limitations: Because sorting was not performed, PBMCs prevented conclusive naive versus antigen-experienced comparison.

It was with a sample-barcoded 5' primer and a J-beta primer mix that a second PCR of about 6 to 12 cycles was run. TCRdb analysed the 5' RACE reads with MiXCR anew, one entry per CDR3 protein. The sample holds around 780,000 distinct CDR3 sequences, just over 55% seen once. Germline CDR1 and CDR2: MDHEN and SYDVKM. V was pared by 6 bases and J by 12 bases, with 18 bases of the junction left unmatched. This CDR3 region has 16 residues. The sequence was collected from a man aged 35-49 years in good health. The chain employs TRBV28 and TRBJ2-1, with 9 bases aligning to TRBD2. The specimen was blood. CDR3: CASSPPPGLAAGGQFF. The CDR3 bases are TGTGCCAGCAGCCCTCCCCCGGGACTAGCAGCGGGCGGGCAGTTCTTC.